The clone carrying this T cell receptor (beta chain) has just a few counts. The data were taken from a study of beta chain features in type 1 diabetes. Sequenced material consisted of expressed TCRB transcripts (all of the isolated RNA was reverse transcribed). Assay: immunoSEQ multiplex PCR; the TCRdb copy retains only in-frame clones and omits some. The profile covers about 150,000 clones, with around 8.5% appearing a single time and 0.65% taken by the ten largest. The CDR3 has 15 residues. Germline V gives CDR1 MNHEY, CDR2 SVGAGI. With 7 bases clipped from V and 2 bases from J, the junction kept 10 bases outside the gene matches.

J is TRBJ2-5 and V is TRBV6-5; 7 bases are shared with TRBD1. Sequencing used central memory CD4+ T cells from blood. The origin of this receptor is a man aged 18 to 29 in good health. The CDR3 region is CASTPPGQEQETQYF. The CDR3 DNA follows: TGTGCCAGCACCCCGCCCGGACAGGAACAAGAGACCCAGTACTTC.